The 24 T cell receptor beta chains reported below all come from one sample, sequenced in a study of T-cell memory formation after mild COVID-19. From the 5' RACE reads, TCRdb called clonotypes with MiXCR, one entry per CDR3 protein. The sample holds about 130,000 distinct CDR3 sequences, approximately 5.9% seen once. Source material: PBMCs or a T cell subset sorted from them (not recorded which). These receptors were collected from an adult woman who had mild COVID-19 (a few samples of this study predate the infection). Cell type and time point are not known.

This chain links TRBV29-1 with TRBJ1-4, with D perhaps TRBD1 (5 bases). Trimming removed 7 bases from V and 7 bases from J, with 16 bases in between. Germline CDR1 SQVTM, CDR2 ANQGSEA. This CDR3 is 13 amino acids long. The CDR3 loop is CSAGTVGREKLFF. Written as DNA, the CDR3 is TGCAGCGCCGGGACGGTGGGACGTGAAAAACTGTTTTTT.

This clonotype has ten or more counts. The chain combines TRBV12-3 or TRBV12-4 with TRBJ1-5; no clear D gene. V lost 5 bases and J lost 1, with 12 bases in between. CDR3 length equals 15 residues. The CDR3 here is CASSPRGGSNQPQHF. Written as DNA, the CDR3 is TGTGCCAGCAGTCCCCGGGGAGGGAGCAATCAGCCCCAGCATTTT.

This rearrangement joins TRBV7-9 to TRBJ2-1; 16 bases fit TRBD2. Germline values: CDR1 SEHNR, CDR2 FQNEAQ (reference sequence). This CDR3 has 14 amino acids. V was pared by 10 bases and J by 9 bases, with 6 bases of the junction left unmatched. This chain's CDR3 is CATFGTSGRGEQFF. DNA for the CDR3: TGTGCCACTTTCGGGACTAGCGGGAGGGGTGAGCAGTTCTTC.

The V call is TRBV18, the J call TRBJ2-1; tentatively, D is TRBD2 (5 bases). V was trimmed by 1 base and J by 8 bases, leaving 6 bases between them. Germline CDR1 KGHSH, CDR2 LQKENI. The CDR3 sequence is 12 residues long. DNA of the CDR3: TGTGCCAGCTCACCACAGAGGGATGAGCAGTTCTTC. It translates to CASSPQRDEQFF.

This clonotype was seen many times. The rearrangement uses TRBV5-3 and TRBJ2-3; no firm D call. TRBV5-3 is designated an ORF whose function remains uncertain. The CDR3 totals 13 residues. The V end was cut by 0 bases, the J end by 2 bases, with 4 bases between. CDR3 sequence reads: CARSLGVTDTQYF. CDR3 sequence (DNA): TGTGCCAGAAGCTTGGGGGTCACAGATACGCAGTATTTT.

In DNA form, the CDR3 reads TGTGCCTGGGCCACAGGGAACGGCAATCAGCCCCAGCATTTT. Its protein is CAWATGNGNQPQHF. The J gene is TRBJ1-5, the V gene TRBV30; possibly TRBD1 for D (6 bases). Trimming took off 5 bases at V and 2 bases at J, with 13 bases between the two ends. Germline V gene sequence: CDR1 GTSNPN, CDR2 SVGIG (reference sequence). The CDR3 spans 14 residues.

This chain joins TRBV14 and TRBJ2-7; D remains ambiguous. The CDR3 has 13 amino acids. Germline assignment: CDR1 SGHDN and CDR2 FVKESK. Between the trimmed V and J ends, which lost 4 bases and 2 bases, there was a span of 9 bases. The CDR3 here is CASSPGITYEQYF. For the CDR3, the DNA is TGTGCCAGCAGCCCAGGAATCACCTACGAGCAGTACTTC.

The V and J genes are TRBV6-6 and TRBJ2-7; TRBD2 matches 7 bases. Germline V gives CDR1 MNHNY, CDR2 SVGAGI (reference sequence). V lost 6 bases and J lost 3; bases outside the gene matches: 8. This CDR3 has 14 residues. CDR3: CASSPLLALYEQYF. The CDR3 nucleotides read TGTGCCAGCAGCCCACTACTAGCGCTCTACGAGCAGTACTTC.

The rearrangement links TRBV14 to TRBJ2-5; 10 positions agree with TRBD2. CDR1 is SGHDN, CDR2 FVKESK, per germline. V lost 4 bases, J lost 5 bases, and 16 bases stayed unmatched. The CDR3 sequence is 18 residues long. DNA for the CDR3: TGTGCCAGCAGCCGCCGGGCACTAGCGGGACCCGGGGGGGAGACCCAGTACTTC. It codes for CASSRRALAGPGGETQYF.

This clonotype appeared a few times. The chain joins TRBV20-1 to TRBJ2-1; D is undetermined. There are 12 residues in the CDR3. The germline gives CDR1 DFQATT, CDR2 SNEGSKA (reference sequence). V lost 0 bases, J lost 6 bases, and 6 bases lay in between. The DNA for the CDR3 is TGCAGTGCTAGAGATGATGCCAATGAGCAGTTCTTC. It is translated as CSARDDANEQFF.

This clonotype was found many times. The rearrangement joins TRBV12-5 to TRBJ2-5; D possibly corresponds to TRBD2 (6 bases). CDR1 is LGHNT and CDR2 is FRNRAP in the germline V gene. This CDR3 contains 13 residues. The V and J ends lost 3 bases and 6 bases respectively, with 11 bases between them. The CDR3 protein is CASGFGGAQTQYF. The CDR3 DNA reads TGTGCTAGTGGTTTTGGAGGGGCGCAGACCCAGTACTTC.

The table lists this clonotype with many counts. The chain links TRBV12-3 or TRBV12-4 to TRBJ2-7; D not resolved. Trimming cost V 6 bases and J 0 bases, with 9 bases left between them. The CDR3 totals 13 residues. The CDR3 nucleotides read TGTGCCAGCAGAGGTCGACTCTCCTACGAGCAGTACTTC. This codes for CASRGRLSYEQYF.

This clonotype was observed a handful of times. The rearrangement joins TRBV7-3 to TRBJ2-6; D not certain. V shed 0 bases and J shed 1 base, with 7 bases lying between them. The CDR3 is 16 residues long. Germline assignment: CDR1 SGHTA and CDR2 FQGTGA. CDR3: CASSLTRSSGANVLTF. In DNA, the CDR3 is TGTGCCAGCAGCTTAACGCGCTCTTCTGGGGCCAACGTCCTGACTTTC.

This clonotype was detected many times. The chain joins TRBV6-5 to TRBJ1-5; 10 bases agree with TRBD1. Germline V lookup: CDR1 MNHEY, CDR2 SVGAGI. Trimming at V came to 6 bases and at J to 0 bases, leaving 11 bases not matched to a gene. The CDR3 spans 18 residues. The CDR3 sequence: CASRSTGQGGHSNQPQHF. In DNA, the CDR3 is TGTGCCAGCAGGTCTACTGGACAGGGGGGGCATAGCAATCAGCCCCAGCATTTT.

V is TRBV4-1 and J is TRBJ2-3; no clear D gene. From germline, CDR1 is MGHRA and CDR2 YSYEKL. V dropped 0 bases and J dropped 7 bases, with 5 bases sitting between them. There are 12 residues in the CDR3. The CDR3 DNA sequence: TGCGCCAGCAGCCAAGATAGGAATACGCAGTATTTT. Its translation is CASSQDRNTQYF.

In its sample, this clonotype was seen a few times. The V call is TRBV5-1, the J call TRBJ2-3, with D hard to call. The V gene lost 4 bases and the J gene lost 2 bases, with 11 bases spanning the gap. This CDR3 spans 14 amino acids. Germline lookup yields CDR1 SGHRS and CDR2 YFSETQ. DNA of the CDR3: TGCGCCAGCAGCGCCCCCTCCCCCACAGATACGCAGTATTTT. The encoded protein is CASSAPSPTDTQYF.

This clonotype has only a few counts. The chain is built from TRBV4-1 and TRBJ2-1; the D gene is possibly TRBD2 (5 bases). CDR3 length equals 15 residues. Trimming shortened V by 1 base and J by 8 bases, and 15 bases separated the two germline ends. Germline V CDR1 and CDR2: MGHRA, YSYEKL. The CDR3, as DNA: TGCGCCAGCAGCCAAGTGGGAGTAGGGTATGATGAGCAGTTCTTC. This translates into CASSQVGVGYDEQFF.

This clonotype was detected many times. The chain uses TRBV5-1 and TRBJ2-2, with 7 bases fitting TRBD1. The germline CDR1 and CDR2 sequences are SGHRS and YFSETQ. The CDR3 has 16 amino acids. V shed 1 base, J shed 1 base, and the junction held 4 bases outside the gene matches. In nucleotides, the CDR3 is TGCGCCAGCAGCTTGTCCGGGACAGTGAACACCGGGGAGCTGTTTTTT. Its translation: CASSLSGTVNTGELFF.

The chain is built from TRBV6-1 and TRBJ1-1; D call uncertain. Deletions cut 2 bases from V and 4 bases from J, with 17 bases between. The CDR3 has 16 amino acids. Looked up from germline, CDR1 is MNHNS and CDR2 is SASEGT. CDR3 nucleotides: TGTGCCAGCAGTGAATGGCCGGGAGGCCGGGGCACTGAAGCTTTCTTT. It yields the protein CASSEWPGGRGTEAFF.

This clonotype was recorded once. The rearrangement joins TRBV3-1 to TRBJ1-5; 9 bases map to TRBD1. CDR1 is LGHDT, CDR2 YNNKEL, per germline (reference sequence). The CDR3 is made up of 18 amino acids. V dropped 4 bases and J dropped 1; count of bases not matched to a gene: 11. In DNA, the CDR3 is TGTGCCAGCAGCCCCTCGTGGGGACAGGGTCGGAGCAATCAGCCCCAGCATTTT. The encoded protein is CASSPSWGQGRSNQPQHF.

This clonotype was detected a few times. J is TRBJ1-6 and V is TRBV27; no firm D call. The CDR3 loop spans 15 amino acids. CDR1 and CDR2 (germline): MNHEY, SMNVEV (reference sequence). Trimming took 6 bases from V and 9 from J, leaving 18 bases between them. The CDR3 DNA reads TGTGCCAGCAGAGGCGGGGTGGGGATCATTTCACCCCTCCACTTT. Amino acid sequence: CASRGGVGIISPLHF.

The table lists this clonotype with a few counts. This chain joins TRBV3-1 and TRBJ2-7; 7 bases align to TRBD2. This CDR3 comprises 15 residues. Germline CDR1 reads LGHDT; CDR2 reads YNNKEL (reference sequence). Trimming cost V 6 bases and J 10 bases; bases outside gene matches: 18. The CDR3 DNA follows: TGTGCCAGCAGGCCCTCGTTGAGCGGGACCGGGGAACAGTACTTC. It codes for CASRPSLSGTGEQYF.

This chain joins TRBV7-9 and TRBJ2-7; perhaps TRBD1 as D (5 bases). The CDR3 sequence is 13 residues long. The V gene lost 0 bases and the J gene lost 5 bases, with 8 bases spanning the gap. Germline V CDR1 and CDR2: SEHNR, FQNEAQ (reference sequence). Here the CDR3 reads CASSLAWGHEQYV. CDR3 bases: TGTGCCAGCAGCTTAGCGTGGGGCCACGAGCAGTACGTC.

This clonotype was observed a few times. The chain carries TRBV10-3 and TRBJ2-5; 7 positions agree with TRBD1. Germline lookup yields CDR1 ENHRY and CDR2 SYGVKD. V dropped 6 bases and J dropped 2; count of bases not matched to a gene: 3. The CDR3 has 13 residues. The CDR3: CAISGTAQETQYF. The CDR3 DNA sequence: TGTGCCATCAGCGGGACAGCTCAAGAGACCCAGTACTTC.